This T cell receptor beta chain was observed in a study of post-analysis software for immune sequencing data. Study findings and constraints: Versus controls, multiple sclerosis patients showed significantly lower diversity (normalized Chao1). Patients had higher frequencies than controls of four to six TRBV segments, including TRBV5-6, TRBV5-1 and TRBV20-1.

A remark on this clonotype: What it recognizes is unknown.

Included in the TCR beta cDNA libraries were unique molecular identifiers. The T cell input of roughly 0.9 to 10 million gave roughly 500,000 cDNA molecules. MiXCR, applied by TCRdb to the PCR reads, yields one record per CDR3 protein. Here the sample spans roughly 670,000 distinct CDR3 sequences, approximately 59% being singletons. This CDR3 comprises 12 residues. Germline V gene sequence: CDR1 SNHLY, CDR2 FYNNEI. V lost 10 bases and J 6 bases, leaving 15 bases between the germline ends. Sequenced material: blood. The rearrangement joins TRBV2 to TRBJ2-5; D is unresolved. The source is a girl aged 2 to 9 with multiple sclerosis. The CDR3: CATNDPGKTQYF. The CDR3, as DNA: TGTGCCACAAATGACCCCGGAAAGACCCAGTACTTC.